This T cell receptor beta chain was captured by sequencing in a study of identical twins. The study's findings and limits: Memory repertoires showed no such pattern, whereas abundant cord blood beta clonotypes carried fewer insertions.

This clonotype showed up just a few times. Its antigen remains unidentified. This CDR3 has 14 residues. Germline CDR1 and CDR2: LGHNA and YNFKEQ. V dropped 1 base and J dropped 5 bases, with 9 bases sitting between them. It was template switching that added a universal primer site, and there were unique molecular identifiers on the cDNA. TCRdb re-analysed the 5' RACE reads in MiXCR, keeping a single row per CDR3 protein. The table shows over 250,000 distinct CDR3 sequences, with roughly 10% occurring only once. The sample was also reused in another study, on yellow fever vaccine responses in identical twins.

The V and J genes are TRBV4-2 and TRBJ2-1; no firm D call. The source material was CD8+ T cells sorted from blood. The sequence came from a woman between 18 and 30 years old in good health. CDR3 in DNA: TGTGCCAGCAGCCAAGTCCAGGTCAACAATGAGCAGTTCTTC. It encodes CASSQVQVNNEQFF.